A single sample gave rise to the 10 T cell receptor beta chains below, sequenced in a study of blood T cell repertoires in COVID-19. Clones were sequenced by immunoSEQ multiplex PCR, and TCRdb holds only the in-frame ones, with some missing. The sample lists 310,000 or so clones; about nine tenths were seen once. The sample was PBMCs or T cells enriched from blood (not recorded which). The receptors were sampled from a young woman who had recovered from COVID-19.

The chain links TRBV6-5 to TRBJ1-1, with 7 bases lining up with TRBD1. The CDR3 is 14 amino acids. V trimming: 7 bases; J trimming: 1 base; junction bases outside the gene matches: 6. Germline loops: CDR1 MNHEY, CDR2 SVGAGI. The CDR3, as DNA: TGTGCCAGCACCATGACAGGGCCGAACACTGAAGCTTTCTTT. Protein sequence: CASTMTGPNTEAFF.

This clone was counted a single time. The CDR3 here is CASSLRGREREKLFF. The CDR3 coding sequence is TGTGCCAGCAGTCTGCGGGGCCGAGAAAGAGAAAAACTGTTTTTT. The V and J genes are TRBV27 and TRBJ1-4, with D tentatively TRBD1 (5 bases). The CDR3 runs 15 residues. V shed 5 bases and J shed 8 bases, with 18 bases lying between them. CDR1 is MNHEY, CDR2 SMNVEV, per germline (reference sequence).

J is TRBJ2-3 and V is TRBV13; TRBD2 is a possible D gene (7 bases). Deletions cut 11 bases from V and 4 bases from J, with 16 bases between. CDR1 and CDR2 (germline): PRHDT, FYEKMQ (reference sequence). This CDR3 spans 13 amino acids. The CDR3, as DNA: TGTGCCTCCCGGGGGGCCCCGGCAGATACGCAGTATTTT. It translates to CASRGAPADTQYF.

The chain uses TRBV24-1 and TRBJ2-1, with 8 bases matching TRBD1. After removal of 2 bases from V and 0 bases from J, the junction contained 2 bases not matched to a gene. The germline CDR1 and CDR2 sequences are KGHDR and SFDVKD. This CDR3 has 16 residues. CDR3 protein: CATSDSTGGSYNEQFF. The CDR3 region has the DNA TGTGCCACCAGTGATTCTACAGGGGGCTCCTACAATGAGCAGTTCTTC.

This clone was seen a handful of times. The chain links TRBV2 to TRBJ2-7, with D unclear. V shed 0 bases and J shed 0 bases, with 12 bases lying between them. Germline CDR1 SNHLY, CDR2 FYNNEI. The CDR3 loop spans 16 amino acids. The CDR3 nucleotides read TGTGCCAGCAGTGAAGCACCATACGAGGACTCCTACGAGCAGTACTTC. Amino acids: CASSEAPYEDSYEQYF.

The chain joins TRBV27 to TRBJ2-2; perhaps TRBD1 as D (6 bases). The CDR3 runs 16 residues. The germline CDR1 and CDR2 sequences are MNHEY and SMNVEV (reference sequence). V dropped 1 base and J dropped 5 bases, with 14 bases sitting between them. The CDR3 sequence: CASSLFDRQGTGELFF. CDR3 in DNA: TGTGCCAGCAGTTTATTTGACAGGCAGGGGACCGGGGAGCTGTTTTTT.

The V gene is TRBV11-2, the J gene TRBJ2-1, with D perhaps TRBD2 (5 bases). Trimming took off 8 bases at V and 4 bases at J, with 18 bases between the two ends. Germline V lookup: CDR1 SGHAT, CDR2 FQNNGV. This CDR3 has 15 amino acids. CDR3 amino acids: CASGPGGGLYNEQFF. In DNA, the CDR3 is TGTGCCAGCGGTCCCGGCGGCGGGTTGTACAATGAGCAGTTCTTC.

The rearrangement links TRBV9 to TRBJ2-7; TRBD1 agrees at 8 bases. J lost 7 bases, V lost 0 bases, and 9 bases had no gene match. Germline CDR1 is SGDLS and CDR2 is YYNGEE. The CDR3 covers 15 residues. CDR3 nucleotide sequence: TGTGCCAGCAGCGTAGGGACAGGGCCTGCTAATGAGCAGTACTTC. Translation gives CASSVGTGPANEQYF. The whole variable domain, filled in from reference TRBV9 and TRBJ2-7, reads DSGVTQTPKHLITATGQRVTLRCSPRSGDLSVYWYQQSLDQGLQFLIQYYNGEERAKGNILERFSAQQFPDLHSELNLSSLELGDSALYFCASSVGTGPANEQYFGPGTRLTVT.

J is TRBJ2-1 and V is TRBV4-1, with D tentatively TRBD2 (5 bases). V was pared by 3 bases and J by 8 bases, with 17 bases between. The CDR3 loop spans 15 amino acids. Per the germline V gene, CDR1 is MGHRA and CDR2 is YSYEKL. CDR3 amino acids: CASSQFRDISDEQFF. The CDR3 coding sequence is TGCGCCAGCAGCCAGTTCCGGGATATATCGGATGAGCAGTTCTTC.

The chain links TRBV5-6 to TRBJ2-7, with D tentatively TRBD1 (5 bases). Germline V gene sequence: CDR1 SGHDT, CDR2 YYEEEE. This CDR3 comprises 14 residues. V dropped 0 bases and J dropped 2 bases, with 9 bases sitting between them. CDR3 amino acids: CASSLVSGTYEQYF. The CDR3 DNA follows: TGTGCCAGCAGCTTGGTGTCAGGGACCTACGAGCAGTACTTC. Full variable domain (rest looked up from reference TRBV5-6 and TRBJ2-7): DAGVTQSPTHLIKTRGQQVTLRCSPKSGHDTVSWYQQALGQGPQFIFQYYEEEERQRGNFPDRFSGHQFPNYSSELNVNALLLGDSALYLCASSLVSGTYEQYFGPGTRLTVT.